Below, one T cell receptor (beta chain) is given with its context. This entry comes from a study of T-cell reconstitution after alpha-beta-depleted transplantation in children. TCRbeta library preparation incorporated unique molecular identifiers. TCRdb recomputed calls from the PCR reads with MiXCR, one row per CDR3 protein. Among about 690,000 distinct CDR3 sequences listed, approximately 15% were seen once. The junction had 8 bases not matched to a gene; V was cut back by 2 bases and J by 4 bases. Germline V gene lookup returns CDR1 SGHTA and CDR2 FQGNSA. The CDR3 is 17 residues long. Specimen: PBMCs from the stem cell graft donor, collected from the stem cell graft. This receptor was taken from a human donor who donated a stem cell graft to a child with acute myeloid leukemia. V gene TRBV7-2 combines with J gene TRBJ1-4; 9 positions match TRBD1. The CDR3 loop is CASSLYGTGSLNEKLFF. CDR3 DNA: TGTGCCAGCAGCTTATATGGGACAGGGAGTCTTAATGAAAAACTGTTTTTT.